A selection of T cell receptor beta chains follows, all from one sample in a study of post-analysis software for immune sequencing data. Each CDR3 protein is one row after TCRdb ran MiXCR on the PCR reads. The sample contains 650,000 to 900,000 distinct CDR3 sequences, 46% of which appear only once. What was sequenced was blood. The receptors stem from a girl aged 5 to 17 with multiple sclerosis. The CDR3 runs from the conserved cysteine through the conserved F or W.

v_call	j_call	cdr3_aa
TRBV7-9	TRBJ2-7	CASSLADSSYEQYF
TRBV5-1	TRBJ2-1	CASSPGLAGVDLFF
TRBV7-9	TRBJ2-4	CASSLAFGERAKNIQYF
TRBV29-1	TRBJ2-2	CSVSGTTGGGELFF
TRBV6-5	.	CASSYMGFYEQYF
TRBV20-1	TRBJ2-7	CSARDPGGLGGLDEQYF
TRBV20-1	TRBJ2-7	CSASLLAPDTYEQYF
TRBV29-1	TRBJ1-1	CSSRMGDTEAFF
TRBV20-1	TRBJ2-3	CSASRGSFSTDTRYF
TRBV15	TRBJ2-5	CATSPGSAGAQETQYF
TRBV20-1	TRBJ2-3	CSARALGDTQYF
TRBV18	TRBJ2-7	CASSPVSGSLPYEQYF
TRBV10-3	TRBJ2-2	CAIRASGANTGELFF
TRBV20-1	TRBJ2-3	CSARNFNMERTDTQYF